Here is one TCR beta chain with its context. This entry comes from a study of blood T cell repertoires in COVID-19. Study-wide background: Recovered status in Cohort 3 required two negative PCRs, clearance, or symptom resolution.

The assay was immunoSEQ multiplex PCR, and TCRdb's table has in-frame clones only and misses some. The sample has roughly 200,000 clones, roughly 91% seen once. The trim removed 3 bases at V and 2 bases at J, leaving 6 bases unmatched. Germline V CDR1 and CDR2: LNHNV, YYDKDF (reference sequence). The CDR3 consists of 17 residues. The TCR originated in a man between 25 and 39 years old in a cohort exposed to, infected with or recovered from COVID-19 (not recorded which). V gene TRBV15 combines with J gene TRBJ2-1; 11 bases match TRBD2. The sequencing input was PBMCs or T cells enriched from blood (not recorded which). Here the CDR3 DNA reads TGTGCCACCAGCAGCACTAGCGGGAGCCGTACCTACAATGAGCAGTTCTTC. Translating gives CATSSTSGSRTYNEQFF.